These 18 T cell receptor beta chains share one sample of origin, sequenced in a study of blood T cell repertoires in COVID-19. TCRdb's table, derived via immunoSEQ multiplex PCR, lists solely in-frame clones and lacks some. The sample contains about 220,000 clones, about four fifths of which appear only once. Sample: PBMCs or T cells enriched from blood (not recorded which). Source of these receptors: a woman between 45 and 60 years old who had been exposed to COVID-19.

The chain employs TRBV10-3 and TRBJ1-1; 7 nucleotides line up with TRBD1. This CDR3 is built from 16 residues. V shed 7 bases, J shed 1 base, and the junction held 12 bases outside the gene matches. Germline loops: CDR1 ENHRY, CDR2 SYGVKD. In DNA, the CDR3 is TGTGCCATCACTCCGACAGGGACAGAGGGGAACACTGAAGCTTTCTTT. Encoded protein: CAITPTGTEGNTEAFF.

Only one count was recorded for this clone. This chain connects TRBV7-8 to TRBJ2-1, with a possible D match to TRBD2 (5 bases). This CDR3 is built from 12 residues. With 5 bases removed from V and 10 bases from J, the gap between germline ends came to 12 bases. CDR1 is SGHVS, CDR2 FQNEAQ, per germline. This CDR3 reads CASSPAGNEQFF. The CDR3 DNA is TGTGCCAGCAGCCCCGCGGGTAACGAGCAGTTCTTC. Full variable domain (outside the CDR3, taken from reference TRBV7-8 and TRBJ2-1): GAGVSQSPRYKVAKRGQDVALRCDPISGHVSLFWYQQALGQGPEFLTYFQNEAQLDKSGLPSDRFFAERPEGSVSTLKIQRTQQEDSAVYLCASSPAGNEQFFGPGTRLTVL.

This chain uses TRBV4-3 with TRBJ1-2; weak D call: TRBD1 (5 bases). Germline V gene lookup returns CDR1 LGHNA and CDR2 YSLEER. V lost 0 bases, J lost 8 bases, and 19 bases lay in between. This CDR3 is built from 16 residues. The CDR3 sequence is CASSQEIRGRGVGYTF. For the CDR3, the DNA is TGCGCCAGCAGCCAAGAGATAAGAGGGAGGGGAGTGGGCTACACCTTC.

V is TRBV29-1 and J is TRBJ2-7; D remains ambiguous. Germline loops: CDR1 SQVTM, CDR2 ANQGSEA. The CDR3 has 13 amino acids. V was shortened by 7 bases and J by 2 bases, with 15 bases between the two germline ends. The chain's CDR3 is CSARGGYPYEQYF. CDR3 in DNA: TGCAGCGCCCGAGGCGGCTATCCCTACGAGCAGTACTTC.

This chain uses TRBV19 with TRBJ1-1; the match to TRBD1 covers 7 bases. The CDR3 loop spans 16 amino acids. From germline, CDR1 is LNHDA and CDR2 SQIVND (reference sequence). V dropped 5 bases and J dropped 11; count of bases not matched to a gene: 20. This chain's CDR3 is CASSATAGTAYPKAFF. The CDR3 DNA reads TGTGCCAGTAGTGCGACAGCTGGGACAGCCTACCCTAAGGCTTTCTTT. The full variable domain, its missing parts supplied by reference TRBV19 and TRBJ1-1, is DGGITQSPKYLFRKEGQNVTLSCEQNLNHDAMYWYRQDPGQGLRLIYYSQIVNDFQKGDIAEGYSVSREKKESFPLTVTSAQKNPTAFYLCASSATAGTAYPKAFFGQGTRLTVV.

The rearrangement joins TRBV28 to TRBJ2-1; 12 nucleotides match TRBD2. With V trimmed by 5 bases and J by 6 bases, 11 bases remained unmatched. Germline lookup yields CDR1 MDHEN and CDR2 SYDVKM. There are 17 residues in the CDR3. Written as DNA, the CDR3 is TGTGCCAGCAGTCCGCGGGGTCTAGCGGGGGGGCCCAATGAGCAGTTCTTC. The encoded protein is CASSPRGLAGGPNEQFF.

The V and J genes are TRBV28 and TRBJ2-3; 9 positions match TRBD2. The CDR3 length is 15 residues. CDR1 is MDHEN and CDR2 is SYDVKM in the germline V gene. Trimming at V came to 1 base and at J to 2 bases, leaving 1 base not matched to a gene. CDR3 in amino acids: CASSLSSGATDTQYF. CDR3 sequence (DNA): TGTGCCAGCAGTTTATCTAGCGGGGCCACAGATACGCAGTATTTT. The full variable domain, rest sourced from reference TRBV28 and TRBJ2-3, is DVKVTQSSRYLVKRTGEKVFLECVQDMDHENMFWYRQDPGLGLRLIYFSYDVKMKEKGDIPEGYSVSREKKERFSLILESASTNQTSMYLCASSLSSGATDTQYFGPGTRLTVL.

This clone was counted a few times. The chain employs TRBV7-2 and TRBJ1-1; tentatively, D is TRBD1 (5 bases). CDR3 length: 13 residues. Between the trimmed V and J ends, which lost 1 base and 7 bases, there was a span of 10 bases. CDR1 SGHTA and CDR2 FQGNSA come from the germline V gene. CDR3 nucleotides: TGTGCCAGCAGCTTAGGGCGGGGGTTTGAAGCTTTCTTT. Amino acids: CASSLGRGFEAFF. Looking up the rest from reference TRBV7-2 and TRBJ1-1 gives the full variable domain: GAGVSQSPSNKVTEKGKDVELRCDPISGHTALYWYRQSLGQGLEFLIYFQGNSAPDKSGLPSDRFSAERTGGSVSTLTIQRTQQEDSAVYLCASSLGRGFEAFFGQGTRLTVV.

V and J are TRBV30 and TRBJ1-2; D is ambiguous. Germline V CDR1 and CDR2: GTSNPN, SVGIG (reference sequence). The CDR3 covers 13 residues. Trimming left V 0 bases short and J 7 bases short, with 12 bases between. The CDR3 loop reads CAWSVNAQVGYTF. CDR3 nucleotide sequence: TGTGCCTGGAGTGTTAACGCTCAGGTTGGCTACACCTTC.

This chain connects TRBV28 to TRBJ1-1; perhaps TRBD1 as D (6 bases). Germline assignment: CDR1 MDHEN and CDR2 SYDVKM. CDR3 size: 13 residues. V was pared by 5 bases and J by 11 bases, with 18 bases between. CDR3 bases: TGTGCCAGCAGTCGAAAGCCAACAGGGTTTGCTTTCTTT. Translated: CASSRKPTGFAFF.

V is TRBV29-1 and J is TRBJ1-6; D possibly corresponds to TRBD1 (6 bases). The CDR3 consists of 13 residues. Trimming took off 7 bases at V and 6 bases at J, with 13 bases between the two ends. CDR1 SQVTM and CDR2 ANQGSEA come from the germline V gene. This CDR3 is CSATRGPNSPLHF. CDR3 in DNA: TGCAGCGCTACCAGGGGACCTAATTCACCCCTCCACTTT.

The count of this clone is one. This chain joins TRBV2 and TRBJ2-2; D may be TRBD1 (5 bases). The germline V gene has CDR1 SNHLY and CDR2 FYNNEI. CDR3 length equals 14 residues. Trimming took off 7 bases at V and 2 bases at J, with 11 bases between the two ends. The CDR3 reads CASKGNSNTGELFF. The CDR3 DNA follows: TGTGCCAGCAAGGGGAACAGTAACACCGGGGAGCTGTTTTTT.

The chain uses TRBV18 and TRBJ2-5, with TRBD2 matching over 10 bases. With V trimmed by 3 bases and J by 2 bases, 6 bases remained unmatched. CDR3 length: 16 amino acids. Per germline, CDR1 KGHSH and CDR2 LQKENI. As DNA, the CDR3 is TGTGCCAGCTCACCCTTTATAGCGGGAGGACAAGAGACCCAGTACTTC. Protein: CASSPFIAGGQETQYF.

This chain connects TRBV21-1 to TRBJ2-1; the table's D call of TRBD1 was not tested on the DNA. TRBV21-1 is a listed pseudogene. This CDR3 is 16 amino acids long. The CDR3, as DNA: TGTGCCAGCAGCACCTGCGGGACAGGAGTGTACAATGAGCAGTTCTTC. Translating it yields CASSTCGTGVYNEQFF.

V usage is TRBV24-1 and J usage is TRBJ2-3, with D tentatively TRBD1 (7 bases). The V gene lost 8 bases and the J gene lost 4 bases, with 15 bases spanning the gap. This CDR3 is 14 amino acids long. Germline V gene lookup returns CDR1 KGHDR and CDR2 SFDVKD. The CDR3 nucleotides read TGTGCCACCACCACAGGGGAGGCGGCAGATACGCAGTATTTT. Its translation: CATTTGEAADTQYF.

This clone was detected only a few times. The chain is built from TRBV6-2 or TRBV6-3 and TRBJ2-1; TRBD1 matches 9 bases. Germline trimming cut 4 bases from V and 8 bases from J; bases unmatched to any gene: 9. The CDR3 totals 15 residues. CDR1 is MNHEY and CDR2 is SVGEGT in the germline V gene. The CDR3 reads CASSFTGGSVDEQFF. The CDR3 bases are TGTGCCAGCAGTTTCACAGGGGGCTCTGTGGATGAGCAGTTCTTC.

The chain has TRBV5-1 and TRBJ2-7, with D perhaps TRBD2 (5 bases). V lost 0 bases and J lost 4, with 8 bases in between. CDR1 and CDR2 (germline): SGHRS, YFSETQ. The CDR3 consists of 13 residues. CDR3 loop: CASSLDGRYEQYF. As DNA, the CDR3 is TGCGCCAGCAGCTTGGATGGGAGATACGAGCAGTACTTC.

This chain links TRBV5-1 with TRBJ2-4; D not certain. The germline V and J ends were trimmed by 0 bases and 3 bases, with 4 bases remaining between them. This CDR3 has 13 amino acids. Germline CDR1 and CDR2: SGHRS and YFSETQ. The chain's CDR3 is CASSLANKNIQYF. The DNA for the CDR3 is TGCGCCAGCAGCTTGGCTAACAAAAACATTCAGTACTTC.